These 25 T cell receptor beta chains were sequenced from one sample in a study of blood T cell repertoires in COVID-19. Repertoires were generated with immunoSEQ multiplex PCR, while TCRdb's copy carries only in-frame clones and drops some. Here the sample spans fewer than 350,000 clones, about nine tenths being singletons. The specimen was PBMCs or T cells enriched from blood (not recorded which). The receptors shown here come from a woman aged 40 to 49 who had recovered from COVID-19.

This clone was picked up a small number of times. CDR3 DNA: TGTGCCAGCAGCTCAAGGACAGGGCGCCCCTATGGCTACACCTTC. This gives the protein CASSSRTGRPYGYTF. The chain combines TRBV13 with TRBJ1-2; the match to TRBD1 covers 8 bases. V was clipped by 4 bases and J by 4 bases; unmatched bases: 8. The V gene's germline CDR1 is PRHDT and CDR2 FYEKMQ (reference sequence). The CDR3 runs 15 residues.

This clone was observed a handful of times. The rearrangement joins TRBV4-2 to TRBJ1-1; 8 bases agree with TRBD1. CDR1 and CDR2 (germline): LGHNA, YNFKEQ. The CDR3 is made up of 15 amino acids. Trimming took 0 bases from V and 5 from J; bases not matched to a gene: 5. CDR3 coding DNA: TGTGCCAGCAGCCAAGATCGGACAGGGTTTACTGAAGCTTTCTTT. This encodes CASSQDRTGFTEAFF.

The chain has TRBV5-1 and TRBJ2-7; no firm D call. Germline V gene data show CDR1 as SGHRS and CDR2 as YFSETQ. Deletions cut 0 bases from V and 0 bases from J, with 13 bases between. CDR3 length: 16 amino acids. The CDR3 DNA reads TGCGCCAGCAGCTTGGGGCTTGCGGCCAGCTCCTACGAGCAGTACTTC. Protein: CASSLGLAASSYEQYF.

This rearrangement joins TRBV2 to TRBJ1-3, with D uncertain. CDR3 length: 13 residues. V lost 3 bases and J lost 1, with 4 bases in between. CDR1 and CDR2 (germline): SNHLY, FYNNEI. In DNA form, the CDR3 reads TGTGCCAGCAGTGACGGTTCTGGAAACACCATATATTTT. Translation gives CASSDGSGNTIYF.

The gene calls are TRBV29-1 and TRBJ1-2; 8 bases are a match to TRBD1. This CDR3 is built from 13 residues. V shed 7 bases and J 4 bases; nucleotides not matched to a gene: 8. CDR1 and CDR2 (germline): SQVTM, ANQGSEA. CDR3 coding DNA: TGCAGCGCCCCCGGGGACAGGAGCTATGGCTACACCTTC. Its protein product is CSAPGDRSYGYTF.

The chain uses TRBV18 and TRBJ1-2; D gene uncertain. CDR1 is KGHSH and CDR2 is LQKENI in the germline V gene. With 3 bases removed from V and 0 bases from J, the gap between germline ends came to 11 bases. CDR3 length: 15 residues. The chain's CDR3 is CASSPPSQTNYGYTF. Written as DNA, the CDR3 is TGTGCCAGCTCACCGCCATCCCAGACTAACTATGGCTACACCTTC.

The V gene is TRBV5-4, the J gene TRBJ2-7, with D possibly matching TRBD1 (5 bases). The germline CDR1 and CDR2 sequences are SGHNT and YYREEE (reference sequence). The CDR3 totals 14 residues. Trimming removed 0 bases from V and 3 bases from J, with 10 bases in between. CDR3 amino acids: CASSLGQRDYEQYF. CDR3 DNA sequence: TGTGCCAGCAGCTTGGGACAGAGAGACTACGAGCAGTACTTC.

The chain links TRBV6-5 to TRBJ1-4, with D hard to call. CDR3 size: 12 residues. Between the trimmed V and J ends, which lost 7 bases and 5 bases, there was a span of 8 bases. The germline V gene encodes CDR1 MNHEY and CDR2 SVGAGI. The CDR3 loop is CASTHSNEKLFF. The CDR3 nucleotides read TGTGCCAGCACACACAGCAATGAAAAACTGTTTTTT.

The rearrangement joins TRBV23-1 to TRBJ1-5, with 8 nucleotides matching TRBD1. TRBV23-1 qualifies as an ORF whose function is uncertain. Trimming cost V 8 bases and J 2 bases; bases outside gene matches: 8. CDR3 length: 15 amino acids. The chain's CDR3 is CASPVRGLCNQPQHF. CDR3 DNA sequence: TGCGCCAGCCCCGTCAGGGGGCTATGCAATCAGCCCCAGCATTTT.

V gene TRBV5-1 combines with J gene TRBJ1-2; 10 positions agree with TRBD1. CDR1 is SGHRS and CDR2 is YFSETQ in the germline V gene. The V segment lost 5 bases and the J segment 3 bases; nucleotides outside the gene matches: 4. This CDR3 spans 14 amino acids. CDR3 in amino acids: CASRRQGADYGYTF. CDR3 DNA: TGCGCCAGCAGGCGACAGGGGGCAGACTATGGCTACACCTTC.

The DNA for the CDR3 is TGTGCCAGCTCACCACAACAGGGGGGCAACGAGGTCCAGCATTTT. The encoded protein is CASSPQQGGNEVQHF. This chain links TRBV18 with TRBJ1-5, with 8 positions matching TRBD1. Trimming removed 1 base from V and 12 bases from J; junction bases left unmatched: 11. The CDR3 runs to 15 residues. The V gene's germline CDR1 is KGHSH and CDR2 LQKENI.

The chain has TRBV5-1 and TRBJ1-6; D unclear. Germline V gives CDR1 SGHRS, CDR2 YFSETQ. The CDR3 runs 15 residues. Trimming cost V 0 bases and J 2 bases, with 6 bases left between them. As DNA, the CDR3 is TGCGCCAGCAGCTTGGTGGCAGCCTATAATTCACCCCTCCACTTT. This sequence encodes CASSLVAAYNSPLHF.

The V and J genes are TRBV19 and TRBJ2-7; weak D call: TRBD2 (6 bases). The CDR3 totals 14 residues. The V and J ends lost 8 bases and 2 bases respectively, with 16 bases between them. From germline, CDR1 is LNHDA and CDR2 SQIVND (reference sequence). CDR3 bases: TGTGCCAGTTTACCTTCCGCGGGACCCTACGAGCAGTACTTC. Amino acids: CASLPSAGPYEQYF.

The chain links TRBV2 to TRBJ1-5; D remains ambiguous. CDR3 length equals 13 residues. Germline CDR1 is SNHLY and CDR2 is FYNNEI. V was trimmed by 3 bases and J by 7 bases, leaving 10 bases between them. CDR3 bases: TGTGCCAGCAGTGAGGTAGCGGGACAGCCCCAGCATTTT. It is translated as CASSEVAGQPQHF.

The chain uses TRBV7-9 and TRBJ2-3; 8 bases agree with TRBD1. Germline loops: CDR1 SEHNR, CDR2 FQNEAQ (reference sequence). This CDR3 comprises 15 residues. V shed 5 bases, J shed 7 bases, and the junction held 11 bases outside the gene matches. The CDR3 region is CASSLEQGGGYTQYF. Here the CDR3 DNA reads TGTGCCAGCAGCCTTGAACAGGGGGGCGGATATACGCAGTATTTT.

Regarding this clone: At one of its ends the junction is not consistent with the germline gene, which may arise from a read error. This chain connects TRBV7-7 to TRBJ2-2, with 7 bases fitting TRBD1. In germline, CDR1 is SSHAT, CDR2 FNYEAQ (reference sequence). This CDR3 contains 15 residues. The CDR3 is CASSQTGSVTGELFF. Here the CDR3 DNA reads TGTGCTAGCAGCCAGACAGGGTCGGTCACCGGGGAGCTGTTTTTT. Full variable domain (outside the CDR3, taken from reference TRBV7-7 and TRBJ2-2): GAGVSQSPRYKVTKRGQDVTLRCDPISSHATLYWYQQALGQGPEFLTYFNYEAQPDKSGLPSDRFSAERPEGSISTLTIQRTEQRDSAMYRCASSQTGSVTGELFFGEGSRLTVL.

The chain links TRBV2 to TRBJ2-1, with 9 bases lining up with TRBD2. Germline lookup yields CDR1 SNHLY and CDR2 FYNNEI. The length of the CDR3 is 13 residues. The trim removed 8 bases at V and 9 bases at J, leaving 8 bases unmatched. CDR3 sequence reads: CASEPGLAVEQFF. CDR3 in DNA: TGTGCCAGCGAGCCGGGACTAGCAGTTGAGCAGTTCTTC.

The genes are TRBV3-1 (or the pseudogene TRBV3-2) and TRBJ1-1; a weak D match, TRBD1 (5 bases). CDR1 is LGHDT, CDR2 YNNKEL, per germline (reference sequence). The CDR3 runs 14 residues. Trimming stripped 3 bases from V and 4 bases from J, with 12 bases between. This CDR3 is CASSQDTKRTEAFF. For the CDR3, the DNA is TGTGCCAGCAGCCAGGACACTAAACGCACTGAAGCTTTCTTT.

The CDR3 sequence is CASSLGIFNYGYTF. CDR3 DNA: TGTGCCAGCAGCTTAGGTATATTTAACTATGGCTACACCTTC. The chain joins TRBV7-8 to TRBJ1-2; D is unclear. The V end lost 1 base, the J end lost 1 base, and 7 bases lay between the germline ends. The germline gives CDR1 SGHVS, CDR2 FQNEAQ. The CDR3 sequence is 14 residues long.

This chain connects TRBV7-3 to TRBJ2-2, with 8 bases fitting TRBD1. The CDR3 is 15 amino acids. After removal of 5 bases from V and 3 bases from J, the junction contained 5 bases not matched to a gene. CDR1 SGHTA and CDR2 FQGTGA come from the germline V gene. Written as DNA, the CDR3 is TGTGCCAGCAGCCCCGCACAGGGGGACACCGGGGAGCTGTTTTTT. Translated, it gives CASSPAQGDTGELFF.

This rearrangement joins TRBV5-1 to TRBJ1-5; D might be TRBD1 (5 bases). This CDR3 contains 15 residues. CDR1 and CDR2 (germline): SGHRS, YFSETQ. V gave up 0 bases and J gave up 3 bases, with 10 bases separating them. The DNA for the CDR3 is TGCGCCAGCAGCTTGGAACCAGGGAACAATCAGCCCCAGCATTTT. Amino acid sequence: CASSLEPGNNQPQHF. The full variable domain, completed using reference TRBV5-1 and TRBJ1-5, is KAGVTQTPRYLIKTRGQQVTLSCSPISGHRSVSWYQQTPGQGLQFLFEYFSETQRNKGNFPGRFSGRQFSNSRSEMNVSTLELGDSALYLCASSLEPGNNQPQHFGDGTRLSIL.

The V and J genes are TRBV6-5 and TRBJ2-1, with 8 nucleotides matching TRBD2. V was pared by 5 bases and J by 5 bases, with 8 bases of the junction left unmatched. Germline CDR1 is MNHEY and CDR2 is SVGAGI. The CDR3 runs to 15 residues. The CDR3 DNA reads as TGTGCCAGCAGTCAGACTAGCGAATACAACAATGAGCAGTTCTTC. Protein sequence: CASSQTSEYNNEQFF.

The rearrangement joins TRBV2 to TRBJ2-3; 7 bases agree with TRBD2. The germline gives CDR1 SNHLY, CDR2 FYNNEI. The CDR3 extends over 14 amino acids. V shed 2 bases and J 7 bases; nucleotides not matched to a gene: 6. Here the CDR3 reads CASSESGARNTQYF. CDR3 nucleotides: TGTGCCAGCAGTGAAAGCGGGGCCAGGAATACGCAGTATTTT.

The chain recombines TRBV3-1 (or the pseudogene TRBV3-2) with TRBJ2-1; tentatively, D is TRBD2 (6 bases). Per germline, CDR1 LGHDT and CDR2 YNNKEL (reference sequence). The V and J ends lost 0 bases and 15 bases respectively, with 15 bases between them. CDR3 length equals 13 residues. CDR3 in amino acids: CASSQDGDSPGFF. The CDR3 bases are TGTGCCAGCAGCCAAGATGGGGACTCCCCGGGGTTCTTC.

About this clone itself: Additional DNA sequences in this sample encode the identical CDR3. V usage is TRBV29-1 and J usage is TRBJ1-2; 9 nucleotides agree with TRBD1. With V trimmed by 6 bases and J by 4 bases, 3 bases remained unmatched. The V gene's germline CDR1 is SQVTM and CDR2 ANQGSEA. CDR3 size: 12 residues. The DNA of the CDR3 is TGCAGCGTAGAGGGACAGGGCTATGGCTACACCTTC. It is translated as CSVEGQGYGYTF.